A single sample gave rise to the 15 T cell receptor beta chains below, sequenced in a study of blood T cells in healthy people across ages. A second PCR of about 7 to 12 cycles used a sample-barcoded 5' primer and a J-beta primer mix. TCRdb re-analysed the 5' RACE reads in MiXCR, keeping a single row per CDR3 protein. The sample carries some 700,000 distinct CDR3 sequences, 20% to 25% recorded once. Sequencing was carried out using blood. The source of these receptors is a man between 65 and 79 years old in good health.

Here the CDR3 reads CSASTGLTLTNEKLFF. CDR3 bases: TGCAGTGCTAGTACGGGGCTGACTCTTACTAATGAAAAACTGTTTTTT. V gene TRBV20-1 combines with J gene TRBJ1-4; tentatively, D is TRBD1 (5 bases). The CDR3 consists of 16 residues. Trimming removed 3 bases from V and 2 bases from J, with 16 bases in between. The V gene's germline CDR1 is DFQATT and CDR2 SNEGSKA (reference sequence).

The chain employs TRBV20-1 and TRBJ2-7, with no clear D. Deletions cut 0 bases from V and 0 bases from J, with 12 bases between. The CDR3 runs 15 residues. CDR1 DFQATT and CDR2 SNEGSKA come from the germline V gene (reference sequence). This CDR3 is CSARDFGTFSYEQYF. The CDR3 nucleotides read TGCAGTGCTAGAGATTTCGGCACCTTCTCCTACGAGCAGTACTTC.

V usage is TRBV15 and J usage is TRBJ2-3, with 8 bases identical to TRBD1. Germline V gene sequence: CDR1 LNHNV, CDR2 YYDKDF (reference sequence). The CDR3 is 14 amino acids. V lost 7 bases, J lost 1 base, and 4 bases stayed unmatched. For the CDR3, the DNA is TGTGCCACCACAGGGGGCTTCGGCACAGATACGCAGTATTTT. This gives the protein CATTGGFGTDTQYF.

The CDR3 region has the DNA TGCAGTGCCGGACTAGTAGAAGAGACCCAGTACTTC. Its translation: CSAGLVEETQYF. This rearrangement joins TRBV20-1 to TRBJ2-5; 7 bases line up with TRBD2. The V and J ends lost 6 bases and 3 bases, in that order; junction bases with no gene match: 4. The length of the CDR3 is 12 residues. Germline V gives CDR1 DFQATT, CDR2 SNEGSKA (reference sequence).

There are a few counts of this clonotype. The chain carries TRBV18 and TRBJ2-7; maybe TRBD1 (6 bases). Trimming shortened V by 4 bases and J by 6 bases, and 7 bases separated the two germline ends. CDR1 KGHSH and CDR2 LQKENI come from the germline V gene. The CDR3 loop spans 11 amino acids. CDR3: CASSRGREQYF. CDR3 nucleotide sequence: TGTGCCAGCTCACGGGGGCGCGAGCAGTACTTC.

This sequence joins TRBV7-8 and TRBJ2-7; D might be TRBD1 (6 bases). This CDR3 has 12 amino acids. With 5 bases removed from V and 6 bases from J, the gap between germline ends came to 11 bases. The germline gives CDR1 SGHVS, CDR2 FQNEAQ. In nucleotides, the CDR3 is TGTGCCAGCAGCCAAACAGGGCTCGAGCAGTACTTC. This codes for CASSQTGLEQYF.

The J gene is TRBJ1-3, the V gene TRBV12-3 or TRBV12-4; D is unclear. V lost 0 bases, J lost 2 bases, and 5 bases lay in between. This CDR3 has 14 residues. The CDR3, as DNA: TGTGCCAGCAGTTTAGCTCCGCCTGGAAACACCATATATTTT. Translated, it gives CASSLAPPGNTIYF.

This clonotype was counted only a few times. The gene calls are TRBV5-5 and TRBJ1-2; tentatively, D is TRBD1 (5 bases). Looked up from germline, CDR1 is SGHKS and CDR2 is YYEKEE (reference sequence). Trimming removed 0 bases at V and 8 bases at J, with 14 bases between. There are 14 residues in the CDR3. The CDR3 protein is CASSLGGTGAGYTF. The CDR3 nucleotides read TGTGCCAGCAGCTTGGGGGGAACAGGAGCCGGCTACACCTTC.

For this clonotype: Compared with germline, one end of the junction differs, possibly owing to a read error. CDR3 DNA: TGTGCCAGCAGCCAATCCTTCGGGGCCTACGGGCAGTACTTC. This sequence encodes CASSQSFGAYGQYF. This chain links TRBV16 with TRBJ2-7, with D tentatively TRBD1 or TRBD2 (5 bases each). This CDR3 is 14 amino acids long. The V gene's germline CDR1 is KGHSY and CDR2 FQNENV.

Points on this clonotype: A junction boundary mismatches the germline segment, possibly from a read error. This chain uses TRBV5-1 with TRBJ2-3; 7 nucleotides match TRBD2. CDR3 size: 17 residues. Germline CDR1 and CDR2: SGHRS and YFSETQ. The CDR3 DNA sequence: TGCGCCCGCAGCTTGGAGGTGCGGCGGGGGAGCACAGATACGCAGTATTTT. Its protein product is CARSLEVRRGSTDTQYF.

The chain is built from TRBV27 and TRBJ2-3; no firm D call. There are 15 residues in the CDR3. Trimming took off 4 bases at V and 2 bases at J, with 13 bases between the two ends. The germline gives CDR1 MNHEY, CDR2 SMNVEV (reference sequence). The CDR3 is CASSSYGDYTDTQYF. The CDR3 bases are TGTGCCAGCAGTTCCTATGGGGATTACACAGATACGCAGTATTTT.

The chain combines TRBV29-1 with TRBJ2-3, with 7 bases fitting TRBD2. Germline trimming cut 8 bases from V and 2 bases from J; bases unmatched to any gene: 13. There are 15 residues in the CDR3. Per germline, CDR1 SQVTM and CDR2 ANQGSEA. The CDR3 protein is CSPHAPGTITDTQYF. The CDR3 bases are TGCAGCCCCCATGCCCCCGGGACTATCACAGATACGCAGTATTTT.

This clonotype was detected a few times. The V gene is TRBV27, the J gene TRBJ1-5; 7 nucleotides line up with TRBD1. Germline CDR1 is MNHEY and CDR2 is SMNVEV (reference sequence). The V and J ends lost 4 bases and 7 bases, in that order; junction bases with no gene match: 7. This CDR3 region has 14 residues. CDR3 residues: CASSSTGVDQPQHF. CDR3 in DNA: TGTGCCAGCAGTTCCACAGGGGTCGACCAGCCCCAGCATTTT.

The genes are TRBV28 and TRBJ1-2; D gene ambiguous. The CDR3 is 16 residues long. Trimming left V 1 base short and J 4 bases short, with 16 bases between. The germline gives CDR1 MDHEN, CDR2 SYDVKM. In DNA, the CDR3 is TGTGCCAGCAGTTTATCCCTCCCAAGACAAAGCTATGGCTACACCTTC. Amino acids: CASSLSLPRQSYGYTF.

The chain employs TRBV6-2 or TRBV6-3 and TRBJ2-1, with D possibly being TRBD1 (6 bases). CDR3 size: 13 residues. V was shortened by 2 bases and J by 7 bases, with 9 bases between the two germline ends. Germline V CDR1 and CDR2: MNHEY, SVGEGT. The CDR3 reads CASSYLGANEQFF. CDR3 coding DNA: TGTGCCAGCAGTTACCTGGGGGCAAATGAGCAGTTCTTC.